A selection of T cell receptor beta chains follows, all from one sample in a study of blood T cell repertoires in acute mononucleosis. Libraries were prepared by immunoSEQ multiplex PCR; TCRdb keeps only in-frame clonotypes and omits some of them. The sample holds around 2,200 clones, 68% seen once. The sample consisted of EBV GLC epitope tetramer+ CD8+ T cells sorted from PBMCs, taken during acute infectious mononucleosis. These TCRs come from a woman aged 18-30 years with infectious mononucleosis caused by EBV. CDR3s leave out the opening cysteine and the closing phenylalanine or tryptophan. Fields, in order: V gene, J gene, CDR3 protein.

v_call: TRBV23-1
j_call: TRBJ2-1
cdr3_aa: ASSVVGNEQF

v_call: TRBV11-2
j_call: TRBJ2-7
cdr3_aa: ASSPTGAGEQY

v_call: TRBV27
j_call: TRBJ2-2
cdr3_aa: ASSPPGLKPGELFF

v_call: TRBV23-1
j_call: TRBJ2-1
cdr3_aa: ASSQSWEGSGLFSVNNEQF

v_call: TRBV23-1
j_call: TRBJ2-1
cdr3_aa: ASNEPGDEQF

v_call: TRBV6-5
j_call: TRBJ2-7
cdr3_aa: ASTHRGYSYEQY

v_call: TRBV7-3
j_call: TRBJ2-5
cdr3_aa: ASSGSQETQY

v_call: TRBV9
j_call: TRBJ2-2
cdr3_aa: ASSSGLVAPGELF

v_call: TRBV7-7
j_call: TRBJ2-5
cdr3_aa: ASSGSQETQY

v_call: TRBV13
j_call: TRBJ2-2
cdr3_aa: ASSSGGVAPGELF

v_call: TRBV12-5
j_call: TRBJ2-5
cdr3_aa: ASGLRSGLAGRQETQY

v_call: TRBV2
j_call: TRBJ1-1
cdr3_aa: ASSVEGGLVNTEAF

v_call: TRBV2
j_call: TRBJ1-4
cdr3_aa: AVGTESTNEKLV

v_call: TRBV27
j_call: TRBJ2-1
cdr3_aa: ASSLSREGLWNEQF

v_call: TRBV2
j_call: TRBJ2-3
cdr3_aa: ASTSDGADTQY

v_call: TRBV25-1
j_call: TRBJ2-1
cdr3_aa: ASSVAGGDEQF